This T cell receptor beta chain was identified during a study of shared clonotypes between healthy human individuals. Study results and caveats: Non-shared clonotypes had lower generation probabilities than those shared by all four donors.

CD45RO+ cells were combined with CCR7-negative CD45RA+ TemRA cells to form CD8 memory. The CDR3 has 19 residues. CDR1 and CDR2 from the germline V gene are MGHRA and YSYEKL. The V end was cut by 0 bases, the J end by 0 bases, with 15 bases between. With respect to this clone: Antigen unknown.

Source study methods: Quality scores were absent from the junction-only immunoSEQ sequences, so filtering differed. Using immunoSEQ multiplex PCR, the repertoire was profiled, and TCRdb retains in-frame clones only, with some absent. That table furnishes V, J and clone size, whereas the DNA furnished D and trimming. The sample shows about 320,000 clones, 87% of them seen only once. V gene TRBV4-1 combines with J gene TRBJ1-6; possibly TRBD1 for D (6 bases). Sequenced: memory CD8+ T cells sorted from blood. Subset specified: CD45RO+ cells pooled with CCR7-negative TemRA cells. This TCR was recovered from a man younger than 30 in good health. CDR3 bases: TGCGCCAGCAGCCAAGAATGGACCCGGACAGCCTCCTATAATTCACCCCTCCACTTT. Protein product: CASSQEWTRTASYNSPLHF.